A single sample gave rise to the 6 T cell receptor beta chains below, sequenced in a study of blood T cells in healthy people across ages. The use of a sample-barcoded 5' primer and a J-beta primer mix characterized a second PCR of 7 to 11 cycles. Using its own MiXCR run on the 5' RACE reads, TCRdb lists one record per CDR3 protein. The repertoire holds 1.5 million to 2 million distinct CDR3 sequences, with around 50% as singletons. The sequencing input was blood. The source is a woman aged 40 to 55 in good health.

The rearrangement joins TRBV6-2 or TRBV6-3 to TRBJ2-3; the D is unclear. CDR3 length: 14 residues. Trimming cost V 0 bases and J 8 bases, with 12 bases left between them. The V gene's germline CDR1 is MNHEY and CDR2 SVGEGT. The CDR3, as DNA: TGTGCCAGCAGTTACTCTCGGGTACAGATTACGCAGTATTTT. It is translated as CASSYSRVQITQYF.

This clonotype was detected a few times. V is TRBV4-3 and J is TRBJ2-5, with 11 bases lining up with TRBD2. Germline loops: CDR1 LGHNA, CDR2 YSLEER. V trimming: 0 bases; J trimming: 11 bases; junction bases outside the gene matches: 11. There are 16 residues in the CDR3. The CDR3 loop reads CASSQDLSSGGTKQYF. The CDR3 bases are TGCGCCAGCAGCCAAGATTTGTCTAGCGGGGGGACAAAGCAGTACTTC.

CDR3 residues: CASSSDRGGPTNEKLFF. The CDR3 coding sequence is TGTGCCAGCAGTTCCGACCGGGGGGGCCCAACTAATGAAAAACTGTTTTTT. The V gene is TRBV6-5, the J gene TRBJ1-4; weak D call: TRBD1 (6 bases). Trimming removed 4 bases from V and 0 bases from J, with 15 bases in between. The CDR3 is made up of 17 amino acids. Germline V gene sequence: CDR1 MNHEY, CDR2 SVGAGI.

CDR3 nucleotides: TGTGCCAGCAGTGCGTTGGGCGGTAGCTCCTACGAGCAGTACTTC. Translation gives CASSALGGSSYEQYF. The genes are TRBV6-6 and TRBJ2-7, with no clear D. V was trimmed by 5 bases and J by 0 bases, leaving 14 bases between them. The CDR3 is made up of 15 amino acids. Germline CDR1 MNHNY, CDR2 SVGAGI (reference sequence).

CDR3 amino acids: CSARDVQGVGSPLHF. The CDR3 bases are TGCAGTGCTAGAGACGTACAGGGAGTTGGTTCACCCCTCCACTTT. This chain connects TRBV20-1 to TRBJ1-6, with D perhaps matching TRBD1 (6 bases). Trimming removed 0 bases at V and 9 bases at J, with 15 bases between. This CDR3 region has 15 residues. CDR1 is DFQATT and CDR2 is SNEGSKA in the germline V gene (reference sequence).

The chain uses TRBV24-1 and TRBJ2-3; tentative D call: TRBD1 (5 bases). This CDR3 comprises 16 residues. Trimming removed 3 bases at V and 2 bases at J, with 14 bases between. Germline V CDR1 and CDR2: KGHDR, SFDVKD. For the CDR3, the DNA is TGTGCCACCAGTGATGGAAGGGGCTCGGTCACAGATACGCAGTATTTT. It translates to CATSDGRGSVTDTQYF.